The entry that follows covers one TCR beta chain sequence. Antigen unknown. This entry belongs to a study of T cell responses to AZD1222 COVID-19 vaccine. Study-level findings and limits: Donors, mostly white British, included more females; clonal diversity was possibly underestimated.

Some clones are missing from TCRdb's copy, which holds only in-frame ones; the method was immunoSEQ multiplex PCR. The sample consists of fewer than 75,000 clones, around nine tenths of them appearing once. This clonotype was obtained from an adult who received the MenACWY meningococcal vaccine as a control. The source was peripheral blood, collected 28 days after the second dose of the MenACWY control vaccine.

CDR3 coding DNA: TGTGCCAGCAGTGTTGCTGCTAGCGGAGGCGGGGAGACCCAGTACTTC. Its protein product is CASSVAASGGGETQYF. J is TRBJ2-5 and V is TRBV2; 7 positions match TRBD2. The CDR3 loop spans 16 amino acids. J lost 5 bases, V lost 4 bases, and 13 bases had no gene match. The germline CDR1 and CDR2 sequences are SNHLY and FYNNEI.